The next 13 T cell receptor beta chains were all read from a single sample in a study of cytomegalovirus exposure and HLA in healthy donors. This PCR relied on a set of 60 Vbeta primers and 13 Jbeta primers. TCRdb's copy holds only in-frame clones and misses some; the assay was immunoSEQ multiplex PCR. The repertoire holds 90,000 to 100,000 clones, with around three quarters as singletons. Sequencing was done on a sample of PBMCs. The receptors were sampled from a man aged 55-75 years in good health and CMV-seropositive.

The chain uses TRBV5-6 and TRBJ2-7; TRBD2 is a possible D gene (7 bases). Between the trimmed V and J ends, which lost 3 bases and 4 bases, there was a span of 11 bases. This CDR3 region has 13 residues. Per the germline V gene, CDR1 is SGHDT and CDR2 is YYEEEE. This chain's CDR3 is CASSSGGFYEQYF. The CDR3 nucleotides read TGTGCCAGCAGCTCGGGGGGCTTTTACGAGCAGTACTTC.

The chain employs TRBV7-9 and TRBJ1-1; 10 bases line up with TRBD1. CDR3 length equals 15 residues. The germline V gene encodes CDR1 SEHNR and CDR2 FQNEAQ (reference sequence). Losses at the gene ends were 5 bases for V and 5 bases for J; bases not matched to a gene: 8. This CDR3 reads CASSGRTGGRTEAFF. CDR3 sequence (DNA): TGTGCCAGCAGCGGTCGGACAGGGGGTAGGACTGAAGCTTTCTTT.

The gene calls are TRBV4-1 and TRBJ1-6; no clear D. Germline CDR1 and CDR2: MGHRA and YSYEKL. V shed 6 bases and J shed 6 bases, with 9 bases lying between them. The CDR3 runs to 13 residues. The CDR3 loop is CASSGPSNSPLHF. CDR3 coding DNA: TGCGCCAGCAGTGGGCCCTCTAATTCACCCCTCCACTTT.

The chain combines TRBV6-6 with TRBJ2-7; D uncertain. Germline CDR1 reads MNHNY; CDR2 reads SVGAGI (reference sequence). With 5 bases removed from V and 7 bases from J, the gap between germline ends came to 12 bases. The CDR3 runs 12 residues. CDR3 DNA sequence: TGTGCCAGCAGTCGCACCTCCCTAGAGCAGTACTTC. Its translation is CASSRTSLEQYF.

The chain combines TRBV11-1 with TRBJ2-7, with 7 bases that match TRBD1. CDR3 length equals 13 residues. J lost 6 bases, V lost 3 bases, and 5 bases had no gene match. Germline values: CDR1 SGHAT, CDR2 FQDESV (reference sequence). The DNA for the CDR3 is TGTGCCAGCAGCTTTTCGACAGGGTTCGAGCAGTACTTC. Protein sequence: CASSFSTGFEQYF.

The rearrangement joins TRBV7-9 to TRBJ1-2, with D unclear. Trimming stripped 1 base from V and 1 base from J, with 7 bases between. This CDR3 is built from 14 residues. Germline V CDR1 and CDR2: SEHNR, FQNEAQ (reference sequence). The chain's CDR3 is CASSLGGNNYGYTF. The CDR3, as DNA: TGTGCCAGCAGCTTAGGCGGGAATAACTATGGCTACACCTTC.

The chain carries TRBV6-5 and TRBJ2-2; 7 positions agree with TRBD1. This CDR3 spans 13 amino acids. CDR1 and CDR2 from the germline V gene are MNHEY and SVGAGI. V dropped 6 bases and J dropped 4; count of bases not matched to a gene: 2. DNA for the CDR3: TGTGCCAGCAGGGACAGGTCCACCGGGGAGCTGTTTTTT. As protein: CASRDRSTGELFF.

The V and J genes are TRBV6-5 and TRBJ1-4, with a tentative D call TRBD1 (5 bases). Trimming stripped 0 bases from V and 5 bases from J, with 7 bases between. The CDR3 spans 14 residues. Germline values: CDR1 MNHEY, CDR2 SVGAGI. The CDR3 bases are TGTGCCAGCAGTTACTCAACAGGAAATGAAAAACTGTTTTTT. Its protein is CASSYSTGNEKLFF.

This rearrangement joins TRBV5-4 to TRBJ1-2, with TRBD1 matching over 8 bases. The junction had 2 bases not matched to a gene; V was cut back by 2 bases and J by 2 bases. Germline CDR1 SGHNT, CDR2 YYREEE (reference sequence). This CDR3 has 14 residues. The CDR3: CASSLRTGNYGYTF. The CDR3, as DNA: TGTGCCAGCAGCTTAAGGACAGGGAACTATGGCTACACCTTC.

CDR3 in amino acids: CASSRQVLGYEQYF. CDR3 nucleotides: TGTGCCAGTAGTCGACAGGTGCTGGGCTACGAGCAGTACTTC. The chain recombines TRBV19 with TRBJ2-7, with TRBD1 as a possible D gene (6 bases). Germline V lookup: CDR1 LNHDA, CDR2 SQIVND (reference sequence). V gave up 5 bases and J gave up 3 bases, with 14 bases separating them. The CDR3 contains 14 residues.

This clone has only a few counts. This CDR3 reads CASRVQGRAEAFF. CDR3 coding DNA: TGTGCCAGCAGGGTCCAGGGGCGCGCTGAAGCTTTCTTT. This chain connects TRBV27 to TRBJ1-1, with D possibly matching TRBD1 (6 bases). V lost 6 bases, J lost 6 bases, and 14 bases lay in between. In germline, CDR1 is MNHEY, CDR2 SMNVEV (reference sequence). The length of the CDR3 is 13 residues.

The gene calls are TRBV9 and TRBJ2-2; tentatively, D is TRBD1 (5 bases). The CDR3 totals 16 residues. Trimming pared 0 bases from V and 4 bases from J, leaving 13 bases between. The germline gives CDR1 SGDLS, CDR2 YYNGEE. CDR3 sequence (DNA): TGTGCCAGCAGCGTAGAACCAGGGTCGTCCACCGGGGAGCTGTTTTTT. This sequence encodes CASSVEPGSSTGELFF.

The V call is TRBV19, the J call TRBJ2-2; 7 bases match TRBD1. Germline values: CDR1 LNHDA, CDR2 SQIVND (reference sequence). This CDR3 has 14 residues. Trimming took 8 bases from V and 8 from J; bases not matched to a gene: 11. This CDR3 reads CASLTGAKGGELFF. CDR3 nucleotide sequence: TGTGCCAGTCTAACAGGGGCAAAAGGGGGGGAGCTGTTTTTT. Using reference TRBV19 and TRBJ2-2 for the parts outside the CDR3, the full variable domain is DGGITQSPKYLFRKEGQNVTLSCEQNLNHDAMYWYRQDPGQGLRLIYYSQIVNDFQKGDIAEGYSVSREKKESFPLTVTSAQKNPTAFYLCASLTGAKGGELFFGEGSRLTVL.